This entry features one TCR beta chain sequence. Its specificity is unknown. Germline CDR1 reads LNHNV; CDR2 reads YYDKDF (reference sequence). V gave up 0 bases and J gave up 1 base, with 10 bases separating them. CDR3 length equals 16 residues. This sample stems from a study of T cell responses to AZD1222 COVID-19 vaccine. Study outcomes and limitations: Regions 160-218 and 743-854 held dominance among vaccine-associated CD4 TCRs, which spanned spike. Clonal diversity was possibly underestimated, and the donors were mostly white British, with more females.

Both about-4-week and about-12-week second-dose recipients were combined. Some clones are missing from TCRdb's copy, which holds only in-frame ones; the method was immunoSEQ multiplex PCR. The table shows 150,000 to 250,000 clones, with approximately 95% occurring only once. The TCR sequence derives from an adult who received the AZD1222 COVID-19 vaccine. The chain joins TRBV15 to TRBJ1-3; tentatively, D is TRBD1 (5 bases). The sample consisted of peripheral blood, taken 28 days after the second AZD1222 dose. Here the CDR3 reads CATSREQGNSGNTIYF. The CDR3 coding sequence is TGTGCCACCAGCAGAGAGCAGGGTAATTCTGGAAACACCATATATTTT.